This TCR beta chain was sequenced in a study of T cell clonality in common variable immunodeficiency (dated by TCRdb to about 2015). Most CVID patients and most healthy controls were of Caucasian heritage. Heparinized peripheral whole blood samples of about 4.5 to 8 ml were collected from each donor. Genomic DNA from adults with common variable immune deficiency (CVID) and from healthy adult controls was the source for sequencing TCRbeta CDR3 repertoires. The control group comprised some 22 healthy adult volunteers, roughly 12 female and around ten male, aged about 23 to 70 years with a mean age of around 37. Diluted blood was density-centrifuged over Hypaque 1077 or Ficoll-Paque to isolate peripheral blood mononuclear cells. Genomic DNA was extracted from unsorted mononuclear cells by Qiagen column purification or by a centrifugation-based method. The paper's findings and limits, for the study overall: According to the authors, finding the cause of the higher clonality in CVID would require sequencing the repertoires of T cell subpopulations. Even though DNA input was equal, the average per sample came to about 81,820 unique sequences for controls compared with some 29,000 for CVID samples. Fewer deletions and N-nucleotide insertions were reportedly observed in CVID TCRbeta sequences, and highly modified clones with 13 or more V deletions were reportedly absent from CVID TCRbeta sequences. Differences among patients in the CVID cohort limited the correlations between repertoire features and clinical complications. Healthy controls shared more TCRbeta clones with each other than CVID subjects shared among themselves (p < 0.0001). TCRbeta clonality was higher in CVID subjects than in healthy controls (t-test p = 0.018), and the increase was most characteristic of about a third of subjects.

Many counts were recorded for this clone. Which antigen it targets is not known. The DNA ends 3 residues before the CDR3 does, and the rest of the CDR3 is filled in from the germline J gene. V loses 5 bases, J loses 7 bases, and the germline ends lie 14 bases apart. Taken from the germline V gene (reference sequence), the CDR1 and CDR2 loops are SEHNR and FQNEAQ. The CDR3 has 14 amino acids, counting the end cysteine and phenylalanine. Only the CDR3 bases that were read are kept: 33 of them, in frame from base 1. Equivalent amounts of genomic DNA from CVID and control samples were used as sequencing input. For every sample, a 60 bp segment covering the rearranged TCRbeta CDR3 region was amplified and then sequenced. The immunoSEQ assay, a bias-corrected multiplex PCR combined with high-throughput sequencing, was used to amplify TCRbeta. As for how the authors treated the data: Each unique nucleotide sequence was treated as a clone and annotated with V, D and J genes, copy number and frequency. Sequences were labeled productive if in frame, and non-productive if out of frame or containing stop codons. As previously described, Shannon's entropy was used to calculate clonality. Mean CDR3 Kyte-Doolittle hydropathy was derived from the predicted amino acid sequences of productive clones. Scaled V gene usage was hierarchically clustered using Manhattan distance and complete linkage with the R hclust function. Clone sharing by CDR3 amino acid sequence was assessed by resampling 12 repertoires per group over 100 rounds. The repertoires were searched for about 70 published EBV-specific and roughly 240 published CMV-specific TCRbeta sequences. A couple of CVID samples that yielded fewer than 10,000 sequences were excluded from the analysis, so 35 to 50 CVID repertoires were retained. In its TCRdb copy, this immuneACCESS table keeps in-frame sequences only and misses some clones. Where compared with another copy, unresolved V genes explain less than half of these, and the others have no known cause. The V and J calls and clone size are taken from that table; D and trimming were inferred from the DNA. This sample includes tens of thousands of clones, and none of them was observed just once. About 5% of the sample is held by the ten biggest clonotypes.

The specimen sequenced was peripheral blood mononuclear cells. The origin of this receptor is a person aged 18 to 69 in good health. The V gene is TRBV7-9 and the J gene is TRBJ2-2; TRBD1 might be the D gene, on 6 matching bases. The sequenced CDR3 bases are TGTGCCAGCAGCATACAGGGAACGGGCGGGGAG. Its translation reads: CASSIQGTGGE. The complete CDR3 protein is CASSIQGTGGELFF.